This entry is about one T cell receptor beta chain. Its cognate antigen has yet to be identified. Base qualities are not provided; no much larger clone lies one nucleotide away. Preparation of the library involved the immunoSEQ multiplex PCR assay. As stored in TCRdb, this immuneACCESS dataset retains in-frame rearrangements with V and J assigned. A fraction of the clones does not appear; measured against another copy, unresolved V genes explain less than half of the discrepancy, and the remainder lacks a known reason. Within this sample are about 730,000 clones, with roughly 85% of them counted one time only. The ten largest clones represent approximately 0.01% of the sample. The CDR3 sequence holds 15 residues, the cysteine and phenylalanine included. Only the CDR3 portion is preserved as DNA: 45 bases, with reading frame beginning at the first base. The CDR1 and CDR2 encoded by the germline V gene are SQVTM and ANQGSEA. Trimming removed 4 bases from V and 2 bases from J; the gene matches leave 7 bases unexplained.

This record belongs to a study of shared T cell receptors in the human thymus (dated by TCRdb to the early 2020s). A note on the overall study: The study examined how the human thymus generates shared, self-reactive T-cell receptor alpha chains.

These records were also assigned to another study, of human thymus T cells. From the second report: Immunologically healthy infants undergoing open corrective cardiac surgery for congenital heart defects in Finland were used as donors. Thymus tissue was collected as surgical resects that were removed during corrective cardiac surgery. Usage of V and J gene segments appeared to be biased in both the thymic and the peripheral blood repertoires. The related research found that thymic TCR repertoires overlapped highly between unrelated individuals. The study used about eight infant thymus samples plus four related peripheral blood samples to characterize TCR alpha and beta repertoires. Donor ages ranging from roughly 7 to 250 days were recorded, and over 5 male and a couple of female infants were included in the cohort. Thymocytes were freed from the tissue by mechanical means and kept at -70 degrees C as pellets of about 8.5-34 million cells. A QIAsymphony instrument was used to extract genomic DNA from frozen cell pellets. The immunoSEQ multiplex PCR assay was used to amplify the TCRB and TCRAD loci from a standardized quantity of quality-controlled genomic DNA. The amplicons spanned the V(D)J region and were long enough to cover the CDR3 and allow V and J genes to be identified. Amplicon sequencing was performed on an Illumina platform through the commercial immunoSEQ service. Primer bias and sequencing errors were corrected as previously described, and TCRAD and TCRB were defined on the basis of the IMGT database. immunoSEQ Analyzer 3.0 and VDJTools were used for repertoire analysis, which covered basic statistics, V/J segment usage, diversity estimates, rarefaction and pairwise overlap. To estimate diversity, the Chao1, ChaoE, Efron-Thisted, Shannon and inverse Simpson indices were applied, and diversity was also estimated on datasets down-sampled to the smallest sample. Repertoire overlap was assessed by strict matching of CDR3 nucleotide sequence, V gene and J gene, and clustering was done by Jaccard-based multidimensional scaling. On average, roughly 890,000 unique TCRB clonotypes were obtained from thymus samples, compared with approximately 84,000 from blood samples.

This TCR derives from a girl under two years old with a congenital heart defect. Donor details come from another sample of the same person, matched by shared clones. The chain uses TRBV29-1 and TRBJ1-2; the central 10 bases match TRBD1. The sample was thymocytes. The nucleotide sequence reads TGCAGCGTTGGGGGACAGGGGCTAGAAAACTATGGCTACACCTTC. Translation gives CSVGGQGLENYGYTF.